These 27 T cell receptor beta chains originate from one sample sequenced in a study of cytomegalovirus exposure and HLA in healthy donors. Use of 60 Vbeta and 13 Jbeta primers characterized the PCR. Repertoires were generated with immunoSEQ multiplex PCR, while TCRdb's copy carries only in-frame clones and drops some. The sample shows around 100,000 clones, about 79% of them seen only once. Sequences were obtained from PBMCs. The receptors shown here come from a young woman in good health and CMV-seropositive.

CDR3 in amino acids: CASRGHNTDTQYF. CDR3 DNA: TGTGCCAGCAGGGGACATAACACAGATACGCAGTATTTT. The chain combines TRBV27 with TRBJ2-3; a weak D match, TRBD1 (6 bases). Deletions cut 6 bases from V and 2 bases from J, with 9 bases between. Germline V gives CDR1 MNHEY, CDR2 SMNVEV (reference sequence). The CDR3 is made up of 13 amino acids.

The V gene is TRBV7-9, the J gene TRBJ1-1; TRBD1 agrees at 9 bases. Germline V gives CDR1 SEHNR, CDR2 FQNEAQ (reference sequence). The CDR3 sequence is 15 residues long. The V gene end was trimmed by 5 bases and the J gene end by 5 bases; junction bases not matched to a gene: 9. The CDR3 protein is CASSPETGGWTEAFF. The CDR3 DNA reads TGTGCCAGCAGCCCAGAGACAGGGGGATGGACTGAAGCTTTCTTT.

The chain links TRBV30 to TRBJ1-2; possibly TRBD1 for D (5 bases). This CDR3 is 13 amino acids long. The germline CDR1 and CDR2 sequences are GTSNPN and SVGIG (reference sequence). V shed 4 bases and J shed 3 bases, with 12 bases lying between them. The CDR3 here is CAWTGGRYYGYTF. The CDR3 nucleotides are TGTGCCTGGACCGGGGGACGGTACTATGGCTACACCTTC.

The chain uses TRBV11-2 and TRBJ1-2; no clear D. With 5 bases removed from V and 5 bases from J, the gap between germline ends came to 18 bases. Germline assignment: CDR1 SGHAT and CDR2 FQNNGV. The length of the CDR3 is 15 residues. CDR3 coding DNA: TGTGCCAGCAGCCCAGCCGCAGGCCATCTGTATGGCTACACCTTC. This translates into CASSPAAGHLYGYTF.

The CDR3 DNA sequence: TGTGCCAGCAGCTTGGGCCTCCCCTACAATGAGCAGTTCTTC. This encodes CASSLGLPYNEQFF. The rearrangement joins TRBV11-2 to TRBJ2-1; D uncertain. V was cut by 3 bases and J by 2 bases, with 8 bases left in between. Germline CDR1 reads SGHAT; CDR2 reads FQNNGV. The CDR3 sequence is 14 residues long.

This chain links TRBV7-9 with TRBJ1-1; the D gene is possibly TRBD1 (5 bases). From germline, CDR1 is SEHNR and CDR2 FQNEAQ (reference sequence). The V gene lost 6 bases and the J gene lost 7 bases, with 12 bases spanning the gap. The CDR3 runs to 12 residues. The CDR3 DNA follows: TGTGCCAGCAGTCCGGGACTCAATGAAGCTTTCTTT. Translation: CASSPGLNEAFF.

This clone has just one count. The genes are TRBV6-6 and TRBJ2-2; TRBD1 matches 7 bases. J was trimmed by 3 bases and V by 2 bases; bases with no gene match: 6. The CDR3 has 16 residues. The germline V gene encodes CDR1 MNHNY and CDR2 SVGAGI (reference sequence). The CDR3 DNA follows: TGTGCCAGCAGTTACCCCGGACAGGTATACACCGGGGAGCTGTTTTTT. The encoded protein is CASSYPGQVYTGELFF.

The chain has TRBV18 and TRBJ2-7; the match to TRBD2 covers 7 bases. Germline V gene sequence: CDR1 KGHSH, CDR2 LQKENI. The CDR3 spans 14 residues. V shed 5 bases and J 2 bases; nucleotides not matched to a gene: 6. The CDR3 region is CASSSGRGAYEQYF. The DNA for the CDR3 is TGTGCCAGCTCATCGGGCCGGGGGGCCTACGAGCAGTACTTC.

This clone has only one observation. V usage is TRBV18 and J usage is TRBJ1-2, with 8 bases matching TRBD1. The ends lost 3 bases at V and 4 bases at J; junction bases unmatched: 10. This CDR3 is 16 amino acids long. CDR1 is KGHSH and CDR2 is LQKENI in the germline V gene. Here the CDR3 DNA reads TGTGCCAGCTCACCTTCAGGACAGGGAGTGAGCTATGGCTACACCTTC. It translates to CASSPSGQGVSYGYTF.

The rearrangement uses TRBV7-9 and TRBJ1-1, with D perhaps TRBD1 (5 bases). Germline V CDR1 and CDR2: SEHNR, FQNEAQ (reference sequence). There are 13 residues in the CDR3. The V end was cut by 7 bases, the J end by 4 bases, with 13 bases between. The chain's CDR3 is CASTKAGGTEAFF. CDR3 nucleotide sequence: TGTGCCAGCACTAAGGCCGGGGGCACTGAAGCTTTCTTT.

This chain links TRBV5-1 with TRBJ2-1; tentative D call: TRBD1 (5 bases). CDR1 is SGHRS, CDR2 YFSETQ, per germline. V was clipped by 0 bases and J by 0 bases, with 13 bases between them. This CDR3 comprises 17 residues. The CDR3 nucleotides read TGCGCCAGCAGCTTGGGACCCGCTAGGGGCTCCTACAATGAGCAGTTCTTC. Protein product: CASSLGPARGSYNEQFF.

The genes are TRBV19 and TRBJ2-1; TRBD1 agrees at 7 bases. Looked up from germline, CDR1 is LNHDA and CDR2 is SQIVND (reference sequence). Losses at the gene ends were 3 bases for V and 4 bases for J; bases not matched to a gene: 9. CDR3 length equals 16 residues. The CDR3 DNA reads as TGTGCCAGTAGTATCGGCAGGGGGTTTGGTTACAATGAGCAGTTCTTC. This encodes CASSIGRGFGYNEQFF. The full variable domain, in which reference TRBV19 and TRBJ2-1 provide the parts outside the CDR3, is DGGITQSPKYLFRKEGQNVTLSCEQNLNHDAMYWYRQDPGQGLRLIYYSQIVNDFQKGDIAEGYSVSREKKESFPLTVTSAQKNPTAFYLCASSIGRGFGYNEQFFGPGTRLTVL.

Concerning this clone: The same CDR3 also results from other DNA sequences found in this sample. V gene TRBV6-5 combines with J gene TRBJ1-3; D may be TRBD1 (5 bases). Germline CDR1 is MNHEY and CDR2 is SVGAGI. The CDR3 length is 13 residues. V dropped 0 bases and J dropped 7 bases, with 7 bases sitting between them. The CDR3 DNA reads as TGTGCCAGCAGTTACTCCGGGGGTAACACCATATATTTT. Protein sequence: CASSYSGGNTIYF.

V gene TRBV10-2 combines with J gene TRBJ2-3; TRBD2 might be the D (5 bases). Germline CDR1 reads WSHSY; CDR2 reads SAAADI. Trimming removed 4 bases from V and 1 base from J, with 9 bases in between. This CDR3 is 14 amino acids long. DNA for the CDR3: TGCGCCAGCAGTGCAAGCGGACGCACAGATACGCAGTATTTT. Protein sequence: CASSASGRTDTQYF.

This clone appeared once. CDR3 DNA: TGCGCCAGCAGCCAAGGATGGGGCCAGCCCCAGCATTTT. This sequence encodes CASSQGWGQPQHF. This chain links TRBV4-1 with TRBJ1-5, with D perhaps matching TRBD1 (5 bases). Trimming left V 1 base short and J 7 bases short, with 8 bases between. The CDR3 extends over 13 amino acids. Germline assignment: CDR1 MGHRA and CDR2 YSYEKL.

This chain connects TRBV28 to TRBJ1-5; 10 bases agree with TRBD1. This CDR3 region has 15 residues. Germline V gene sequence: CDR1 MDHEN, CDR2 SYDVKM. With V trimmed by 9 bases and J by 7 bases, 12 bases remained unmatched. DNA of the CDR3: TGTGCCAGTCCACCCGGGACAGGGGTTGAGCAGCCCCAGCATTTT. Protein sequence: CASPPGTGVEQPQHF.

The rearrangement joins TRBV5-1 to TRBJ1-1; D might be TRBD1 (6 bases). Trimming took 4 bases from V and 9 from J, leaving 16 bases between them. Germline V CDR1 and CDR2: SGHRS, YFSETQ. The CDR3 covers 13 residues. For the CDR3, the DNA is TGCGCCAGCAGCCCAGGGGCCCTTGGTAAAGCTTTCTTT. As protein: CASSPGALGKAFF.

The chain is built from TRBV7-8 and TRBJ1-5, with TRBD1 matching 9 bases. The CDR3 sequence is 16 residues long. Germline values: CDR1 SGHVS, CDR2 FQNEAQ. J was trimmed by 3 bases and V by 5 bases; bases with no gene match: 8. The CDR3 loop is CASSPAGTGHNQPQHF. The CDR3 DNA is TGTGCCAGCAGCCCCGCCGGGACAGGGCACAATCAGCCCCAGCATTTT.

The V call is TRBV7-3, the J call TRBJ2-2; the match to TRBD2 covers 10 bases. Germline V gene sequence: CDR1 SGHTA, CDR2 FQGTGA. This CDR3 spans 15 amino acids. Germline trimming cut 5 bases from V and 3 bases from J; bases unmatched to any gene: 3. CDR3 loop: CASSGGTSDTGELFF. CDR3 in DNA: TGTGCCAGCAGCGGAGGGACTAGCGACACCGGGGAGCTGTTTTTT.

The rearrangement joins TRBV7-2 to TRBJ2-7; 7 bases fit TRBD2. After removal of 7 bases from V and 0 bases from J, the junction contained 18 bases not matched to a gene. Germline V gene data show CDR1 as SGHTA and CDR2 as FQGNSA. This CDR3 contains 18 residues. In nucleotides, the CDR3 is TGTGCCAGCACCCCGGGACTATCAATTGTGCCCTACTCCTACGAGCAGTACTTC. Residues: CASTPGLSIVPYSYEQYF.

The chain uses TRBV11-2 and TRBJ2-4, with a possible D match to TRBD1 (6 bases). The germline V and J ends were trimmed by 4 bases and 1 base, with 23 bases remaining between them. This CDR3 region has 19 residues. CDR1 and CDR2 from the germline V gene are SGHAT and FQNNGV. CDR3 coding DNA: TGTGCCAGCAGCTCCCATCAGGGGAACCGTCTCCAGGCCAAAAACATTCAGTACTTC. Encoded protein: CASSSHQGNRLQAKNIQYF.

This rearrangement joins TRBV10-1 to TRBJ1-1; D perhaps matches TRBD1 (5 bases). Germline loops: CDR1 WNHNN, CDR2 SYGVQD (reference sequence). The CDR3 loop spans 13 amino acids. Trimming shortened V by 10 bases and J by 2 bases, and 14 bases separated the two germline ends. CDR3 sequence reads: CATRAFKNTEAFF. CDR3 coding DNA: TGCGCCACCAGGGCTTTTAAAAACACTGAAGCTTTCTTT.

The V and J genes are TRBV18 and TRBJ1-1, with no clear D. V lost 2 bases, J lost 0 bases, and 4 bases lay in between. Germline V gene sequence: CDR1 KGHSH, CDR2 LQKENI. This CDR3 region has 13 residues. The CDR3 spells CASSPLVNTEAFF. The CDR3 DNA reads as TGTGCCAGCTCACCATTAGTGAACACTGAAGCTTTCTTT. Drawing the rest from reference TRBV18 and TRBJ1-1, the complete variable domain is NAGVMQNPRHLVRRRGQEARLRCSPMKGHSHVYWYRQLPEEGLKFMVYLQKENIIDESGMPKERFSAEFPKEGPSILRIQQVVRGDSAAYFCASSPLVNTEAFFGQGTRLTVV.

This chain connects TRBV11-2 to TRBJ2-1; weak D call: TRBD2 (5 bases). Germline V CDR1 and CDR2: SGHAT, FQNNGV. Trimming shortened V by 3 bases and J by 4 bases, and 13 bases separated the two germline ends. CDR3 length: 15 amino acids. The CDR3 DNA reads TGTGCCAGCAGCTTGTGGAGCGGAAAGTACAATGAGCAGTTCTTC. Protein product: CASSLWSGKYNEQFF.

The V gene is TRBV6-4, the J gene TRBJ1-2; D perhaps matches TRBD1 (5 bases). CDR3 length: 13 amino acids. The germline V and J ends were trimmed by 3 bases and 2 bases, with 7 bases remaining between them. Looked up from germline, CDR1 is MRHNA and CDR2 is SNTAGT. The CDR3 is CASSEGQNYGYTF. In nucleotides, the CDR3 is TGTGCCAGCAGTGAGGGGCAGAACTATGGCTACACCTTC.

This chain connects TRBV27 to TRBJ1-1; a possible D gene is TRBD1 (6 bases). V lost 10 bases and J lost 0, with 21 bases in between. Per germline, CDR1 MNHEY and CDR2 SMNVEV (reference sequence). The CDR3 is 16 amino acids. CDR3 sequence: CATAGDADWMNTEAFF. The CDR3 DNA follows: TGTGCCACCGCAGGGGACGCCGACTGGATGAACACTGAAGCTTTCTTT.

This clone was picked up a small number of times. The CDR3 spells CASSQFTGGGKTQYF. DNA for the CDR3: TGTGCCAGCAGCCAATTCACAGGGGGTGGGAAGACCCAGTACTTC. The V call is TRBV25-1, the J call TRBJ2-5; TRBD1 matches 8 bases. Losses at the gene ends were 6 bases for V and 6 bases for J; bases not matched to a gene: 12. Germline V gene sequence: CDR1 MGHDK, CDR2 SYGVNS. This CDR3 is built from 15 residues. The whole variable domain, remainder taken from reference TRBV25-1 and TRBJ2-5, is EADIYQTPRYLVIGTGKKITLECSQTMGHDKMYWYQQDPGMELHLIHYSYGVNSTEKGDLSSESTVSRIRTEHFPLTLESARPSHTSQYLCASSQFTGGGKTQYFGPGTRLLVL.